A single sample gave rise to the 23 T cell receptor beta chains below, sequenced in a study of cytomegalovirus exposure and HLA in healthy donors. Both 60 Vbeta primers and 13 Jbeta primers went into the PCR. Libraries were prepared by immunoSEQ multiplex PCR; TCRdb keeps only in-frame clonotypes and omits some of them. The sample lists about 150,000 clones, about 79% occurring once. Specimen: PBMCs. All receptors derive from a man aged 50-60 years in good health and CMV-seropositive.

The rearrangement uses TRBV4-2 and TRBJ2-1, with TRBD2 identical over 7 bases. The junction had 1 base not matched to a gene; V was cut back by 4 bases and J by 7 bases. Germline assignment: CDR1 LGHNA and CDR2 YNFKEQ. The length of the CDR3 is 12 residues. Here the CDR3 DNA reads TGTGCCAGCAGCCCCGGGAGGAATGAGCAGTTCTTC. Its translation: CASSPGRNEQFF.

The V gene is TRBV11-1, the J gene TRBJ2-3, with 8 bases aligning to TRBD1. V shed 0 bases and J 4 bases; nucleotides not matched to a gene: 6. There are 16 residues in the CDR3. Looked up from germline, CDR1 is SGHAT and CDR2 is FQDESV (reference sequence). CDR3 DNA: TGTGCCAGCAGCTTAGCGAGGACAGGGAGGTCAGATACGCAGTATTTT. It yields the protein CASSLARTGRSDTQYF.

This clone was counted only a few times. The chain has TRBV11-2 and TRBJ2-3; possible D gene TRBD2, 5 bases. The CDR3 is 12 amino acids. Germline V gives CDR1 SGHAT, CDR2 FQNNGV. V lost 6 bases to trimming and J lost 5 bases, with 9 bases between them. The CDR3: CASRVLGDTQYF. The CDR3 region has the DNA TGTGCCAGCAGAGTACTAGGAGATACGCAGTATTTT.

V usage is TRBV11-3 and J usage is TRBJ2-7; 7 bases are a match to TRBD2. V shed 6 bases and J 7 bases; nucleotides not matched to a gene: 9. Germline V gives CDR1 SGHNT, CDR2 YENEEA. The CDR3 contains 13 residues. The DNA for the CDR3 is TGTGCCAGCAGTCTCACACCCGGGGGGGAGCAGTACTTC. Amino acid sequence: CASSLTPGGEQYF. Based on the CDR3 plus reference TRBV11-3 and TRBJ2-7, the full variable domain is EAGVVQSPRYKIIEKKQPVAFWCNPISGHNTLYWYLQNLGQGPELLIRYENEEAVDDSQLPKDRFSAERLKGVDSTLKIQPAELGDSAVYLCASSLTPGGEQYFGPGTRLTVT.

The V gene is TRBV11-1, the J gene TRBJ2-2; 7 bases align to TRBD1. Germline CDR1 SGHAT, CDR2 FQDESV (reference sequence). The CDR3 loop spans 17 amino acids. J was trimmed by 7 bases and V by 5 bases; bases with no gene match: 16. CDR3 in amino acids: CASSDTTWTGRNGELFF. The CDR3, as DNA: TGTGCCAGCAGCGACACGACATGGACAGGTCGGAACGGGGAGCTGTTTTTT.

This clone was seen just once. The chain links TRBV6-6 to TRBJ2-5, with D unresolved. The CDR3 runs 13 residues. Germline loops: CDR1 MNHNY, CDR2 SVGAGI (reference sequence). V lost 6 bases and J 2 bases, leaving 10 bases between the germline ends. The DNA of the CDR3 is TGTGCCAGCAGAGACACCTTACAAGAGACCCAGTACTTC. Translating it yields CASRDTLQETQYF.

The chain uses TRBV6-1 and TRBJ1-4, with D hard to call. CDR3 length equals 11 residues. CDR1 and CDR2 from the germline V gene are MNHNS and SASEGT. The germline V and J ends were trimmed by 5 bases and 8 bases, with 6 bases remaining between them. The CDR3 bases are TGTGCCAGCAGTAGTCGGGAAAAACTGTTTTTT. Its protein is CASSSREKLFF.

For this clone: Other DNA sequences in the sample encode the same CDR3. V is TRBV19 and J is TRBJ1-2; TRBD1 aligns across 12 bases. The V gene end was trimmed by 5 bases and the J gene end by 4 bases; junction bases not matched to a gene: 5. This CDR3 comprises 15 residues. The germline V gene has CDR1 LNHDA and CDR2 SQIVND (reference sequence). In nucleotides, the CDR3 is TGTGCCAGTAGTGTGGGACAGGGGGCCTTCTATGGCTACACCTTC. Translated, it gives CASSVGQGAFYGYTF. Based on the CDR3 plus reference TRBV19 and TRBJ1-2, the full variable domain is DGGITQSPKYLFRKEGQNVTLSCEQNLNHDAMYWYRQDPGQGLRLIYYSQIVNDFQKGDIAEGYSVSREKKESFPLTVTSAQKNPTAFYLCASSVGQGAFYGYTFGSGTRLTVV.

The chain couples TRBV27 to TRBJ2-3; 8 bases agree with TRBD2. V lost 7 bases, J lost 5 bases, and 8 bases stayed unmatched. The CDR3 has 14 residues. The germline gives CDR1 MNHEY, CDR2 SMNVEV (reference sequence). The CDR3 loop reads CASTAGRALDTQYF. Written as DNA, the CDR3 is TGTGCCAGCACGGCCGGGAGGGCCTTAGATACGCAGTATTTT.

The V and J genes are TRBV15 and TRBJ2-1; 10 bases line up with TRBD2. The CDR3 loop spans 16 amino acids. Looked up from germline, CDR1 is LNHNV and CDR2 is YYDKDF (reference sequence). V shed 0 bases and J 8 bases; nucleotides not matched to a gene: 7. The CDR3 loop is CATSRDLAGASHEQFF. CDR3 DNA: TGTGCCACCAGCAGAGATCTAGCGGGAGCATCGCATGAGCAGTTCTTC.

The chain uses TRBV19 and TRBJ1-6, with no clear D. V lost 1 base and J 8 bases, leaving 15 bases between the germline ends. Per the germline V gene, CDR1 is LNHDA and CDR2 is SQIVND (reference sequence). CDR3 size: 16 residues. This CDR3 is CASSIGGGQLHSPLHF. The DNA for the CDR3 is TGTGCCAGTAGTATAGGTGGCGGGCAGCTTCATTCACCCCTCCACTTT.

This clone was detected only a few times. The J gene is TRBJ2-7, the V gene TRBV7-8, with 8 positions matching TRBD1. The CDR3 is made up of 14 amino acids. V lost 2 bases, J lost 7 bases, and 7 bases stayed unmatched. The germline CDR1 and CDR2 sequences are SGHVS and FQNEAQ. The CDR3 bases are TGTGCCAGCAGCTTAATGGACAGGGCCTCGGAGCAGTACTTC. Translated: CASSLMDRASEQYF.

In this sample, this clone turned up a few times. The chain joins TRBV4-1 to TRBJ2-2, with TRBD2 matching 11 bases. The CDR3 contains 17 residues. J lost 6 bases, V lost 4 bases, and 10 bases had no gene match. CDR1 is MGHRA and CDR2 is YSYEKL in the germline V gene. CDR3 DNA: TGCGCCAGCAGCCCCATTCATAGCGGGGGGGCGGCCGGGGAGCTGTTTTTT. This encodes CASSPIHSGGAAGELFF.

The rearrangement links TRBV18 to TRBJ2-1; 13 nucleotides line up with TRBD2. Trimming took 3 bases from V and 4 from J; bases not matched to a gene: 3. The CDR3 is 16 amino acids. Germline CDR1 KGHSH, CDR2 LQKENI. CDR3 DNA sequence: TGTGCCAGCTCACCGGGGACTAGCGGGGCGTACAATGAGCAGTTCTTC. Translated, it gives CASSPGTSGAYNEQFF.

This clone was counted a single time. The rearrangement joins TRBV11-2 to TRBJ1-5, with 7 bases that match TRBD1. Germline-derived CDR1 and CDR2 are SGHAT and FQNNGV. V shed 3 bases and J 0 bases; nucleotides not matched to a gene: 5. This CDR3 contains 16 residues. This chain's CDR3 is CASSFTGEDSNQPQHF. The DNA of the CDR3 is TGTGCCAGCAGCTTTACAGGGGAGGATAGCAATCAGCCCCAGCATTTT. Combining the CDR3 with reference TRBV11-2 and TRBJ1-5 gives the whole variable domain EAGVAQSPRYKIIEKRQSVAFWCNPISGHATLYWYQQILGQGPKLLIQFQNNGVVDDSQLPKDRFSAERLKGVDSTLKIQPAKLEDSAVYLCASSFTGEDSNQPQHFGDGTRLSIL.

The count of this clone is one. The CDR3 DNA reads as TGTGCCAGCAGCGTAGACCCCGCCGGGACAAGTGGCGACGAGCAGTACTTC. This encodes CASSVDPAGTSGDEQYF. The chain employs TRBV9 and TRBJ2-7; tentatively, D is TRBD1 (6 bases). This CDR3 comprises 17 residues. V was trimmed by 0 bases and J by 5 bases, leaving 21 bases between them. The germline V gene encodes CDR1 SGDLS and CDR2 YYNGEE. Together with reference TRBV9 and TRBJ2-7, the CDR3 gives the full variable domain: DSGVTQTPKHLITATGQRVTLRCSPRSGDLSVYWYQQSLDQGLQFLIQYYNGEERAKGNILERFSAQQFPDLHSELNLSSLELGDSALYFCASSVDPAGTSGDEQYFGPGTRLTVT.

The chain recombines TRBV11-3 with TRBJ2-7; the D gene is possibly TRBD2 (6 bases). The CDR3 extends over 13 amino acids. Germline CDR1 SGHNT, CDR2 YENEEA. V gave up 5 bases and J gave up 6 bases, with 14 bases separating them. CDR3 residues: CASSPYLGSEQYF. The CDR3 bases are TGTGCCAGCAGCCCATACCTCGGGAGCGAGCAGTACTTC.

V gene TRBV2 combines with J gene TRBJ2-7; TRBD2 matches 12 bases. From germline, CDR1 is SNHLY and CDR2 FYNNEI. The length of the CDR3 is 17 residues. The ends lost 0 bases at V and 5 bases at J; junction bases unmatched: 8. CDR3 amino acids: CASSEAMASGGADEQYF. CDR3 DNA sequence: TGTGCCAGCAGTGAAGCGATGGCTAGCGGGGGGGCCGACGAGCAGTACTTC. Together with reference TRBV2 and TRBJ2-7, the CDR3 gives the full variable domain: EPEVTQTPSHQVTQMGQEVILRCVPISNHLYFYWYRQILGQKVEFLVSFYNNEISEKSEIFDDQFSVERPDGSNFTLKIRSTKLEDSAMYFCASSEAMASGGADEQYFGPGTRLTVT.

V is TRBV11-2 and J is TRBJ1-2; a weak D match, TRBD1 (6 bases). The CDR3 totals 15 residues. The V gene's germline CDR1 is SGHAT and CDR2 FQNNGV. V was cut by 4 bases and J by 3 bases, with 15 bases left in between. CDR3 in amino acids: CASSSGRGSYYGYTF. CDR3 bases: TGTGCCAGCAGCTCCGGGAGGGGGTCTTACTATGGCTACACCTTC.

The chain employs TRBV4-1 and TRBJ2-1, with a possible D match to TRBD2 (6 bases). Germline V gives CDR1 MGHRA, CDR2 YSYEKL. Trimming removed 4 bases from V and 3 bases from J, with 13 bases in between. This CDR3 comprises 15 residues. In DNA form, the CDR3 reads TGCGCCAGCAGCCGAAGCACGGGACTCTACAATGAGCAGTTCTTC. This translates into CASSRSTGLYNEQFF.

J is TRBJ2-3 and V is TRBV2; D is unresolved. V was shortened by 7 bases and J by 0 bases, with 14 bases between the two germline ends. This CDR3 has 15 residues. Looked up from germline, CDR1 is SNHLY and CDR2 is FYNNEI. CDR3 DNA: TGTGCCAGCACCTCCGACGGGTCTAGCACAGATACGCAGTATTTT. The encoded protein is CASTSDGSSTDTQYF. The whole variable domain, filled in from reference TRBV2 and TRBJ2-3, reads EPEVTQTPSHQVTQMGQEVILRCVPISNHLYFYWYRQILGQKVEFLVSFYNNEISEKSEIFDDQFSVERPDGSNFTLKIRSTKLEDSAMYFCASTSDGSSTDTQYFGPGTRLTVL.

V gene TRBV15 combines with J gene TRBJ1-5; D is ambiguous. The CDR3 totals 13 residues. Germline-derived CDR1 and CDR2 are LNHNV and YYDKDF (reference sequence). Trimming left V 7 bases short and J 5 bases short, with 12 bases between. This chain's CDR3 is CATKLSADQPQHF. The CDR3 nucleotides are TGTGCCACCAAGCTGAGCGCGGATCAGCCCCAGCATTTT.

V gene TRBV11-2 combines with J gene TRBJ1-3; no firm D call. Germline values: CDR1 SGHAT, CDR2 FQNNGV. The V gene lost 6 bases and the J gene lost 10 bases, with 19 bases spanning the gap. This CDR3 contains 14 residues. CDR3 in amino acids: CASSRLLGPRTIYF. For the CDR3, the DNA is TGTGCCAGCAGTCGTCTATTGGGTCCGAGGACCATATATTTT.